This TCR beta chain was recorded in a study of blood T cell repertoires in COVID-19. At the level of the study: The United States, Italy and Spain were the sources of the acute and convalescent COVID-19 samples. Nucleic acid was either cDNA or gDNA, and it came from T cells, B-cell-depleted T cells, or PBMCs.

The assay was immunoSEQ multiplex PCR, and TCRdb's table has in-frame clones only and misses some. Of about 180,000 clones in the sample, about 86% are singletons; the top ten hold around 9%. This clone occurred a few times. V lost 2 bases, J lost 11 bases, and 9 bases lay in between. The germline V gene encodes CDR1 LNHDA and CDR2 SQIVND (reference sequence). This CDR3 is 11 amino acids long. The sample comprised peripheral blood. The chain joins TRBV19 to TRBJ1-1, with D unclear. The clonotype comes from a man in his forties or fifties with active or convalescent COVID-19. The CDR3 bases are TGTGCCAGTAGTATAAGCGGGGTGGCTTTCTTT. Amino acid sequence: CASSISGVAFF.